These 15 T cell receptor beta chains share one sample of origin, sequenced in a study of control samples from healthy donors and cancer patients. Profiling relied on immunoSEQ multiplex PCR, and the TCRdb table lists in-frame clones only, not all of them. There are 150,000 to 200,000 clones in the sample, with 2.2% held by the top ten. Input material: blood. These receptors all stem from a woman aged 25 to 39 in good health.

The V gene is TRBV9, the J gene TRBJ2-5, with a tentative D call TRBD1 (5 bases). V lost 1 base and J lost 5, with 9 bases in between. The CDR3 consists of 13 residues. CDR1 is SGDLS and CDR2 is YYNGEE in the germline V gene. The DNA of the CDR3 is TGTGCCAGCAGCGTATCAGGGCATGAGACCCAGTACTTC. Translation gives CASSVSGHETQYF.

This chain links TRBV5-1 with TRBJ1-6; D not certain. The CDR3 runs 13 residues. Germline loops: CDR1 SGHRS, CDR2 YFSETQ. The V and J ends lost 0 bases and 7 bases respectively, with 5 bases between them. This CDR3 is CASSLGVNSPLHF. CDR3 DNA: TGCGCCAGCAGCTTGGGCGTGAATTCACCCCTCCACTTT. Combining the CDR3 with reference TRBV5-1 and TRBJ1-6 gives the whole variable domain KAGVTQTPRYLIKTRGQQVTLSCSPISGHRSVSWYQQTPGQGLQFLFEYFSETQRNKGNFPGRFSGRQFSNSRSEMNVSTLELGDSALYLCASSLGVNSPLHFGNGTRLTVT.

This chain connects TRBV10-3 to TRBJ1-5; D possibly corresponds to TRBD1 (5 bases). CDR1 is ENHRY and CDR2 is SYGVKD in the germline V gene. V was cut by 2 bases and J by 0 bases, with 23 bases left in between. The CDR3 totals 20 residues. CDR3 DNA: TGTGCCATCAGTGAGCATCCCCCGGGGCAAAGAGCGTATAGCAATCAGCCCCAGCATTTT. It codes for CAISEHPPGQRAYSNQPQHF.

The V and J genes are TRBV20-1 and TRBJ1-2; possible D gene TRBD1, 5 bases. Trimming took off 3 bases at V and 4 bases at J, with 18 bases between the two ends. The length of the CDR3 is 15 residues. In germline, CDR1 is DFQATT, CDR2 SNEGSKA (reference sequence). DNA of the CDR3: TGCAGTGCTAGTAAAATGGGCAGGGTAATCTATGGCTACACCTTC. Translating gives CSASKMGRVIYGYTF.

CDR3 DNA: TGTGCCAGCAGTTACTCGACTAGCGGGGGGGGAGAGACCCAGTACTTC. Translation: CASSYSTSGGGETQYF. This sequence joins TRBV6-5 and TRBJ2-5; TRBD2 matches at 14 bases. The CDR3 is 16 amino acids. The J segment lost 4 bases and the V segment lost 0 bases, leaving 1 base of the junction unmatched. Germline-derived CDR1 and CDR2 are MNHEY and SVGAGI.

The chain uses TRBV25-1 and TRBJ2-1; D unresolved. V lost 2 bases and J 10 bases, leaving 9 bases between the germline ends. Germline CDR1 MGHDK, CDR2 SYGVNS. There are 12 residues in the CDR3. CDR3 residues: CASSEQRIEQFF. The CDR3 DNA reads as TGTGCCAGCAGTGAACAAAGAATAGAGCAGTTCTTC.

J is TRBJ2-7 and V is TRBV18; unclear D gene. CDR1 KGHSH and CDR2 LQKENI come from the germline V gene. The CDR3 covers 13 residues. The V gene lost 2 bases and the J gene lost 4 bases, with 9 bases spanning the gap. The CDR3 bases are TGTGCCAGCTCACCAGGCACAGAGTACGAGCAGTACTTC. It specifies CASSPGTEYEQYF.

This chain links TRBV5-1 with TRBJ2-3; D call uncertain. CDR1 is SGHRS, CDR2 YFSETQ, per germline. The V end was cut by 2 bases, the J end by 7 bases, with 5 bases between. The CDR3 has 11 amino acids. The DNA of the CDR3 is TGCGCCAGCAGCTTCGGATATACGCAGTATTTT. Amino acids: CASSFGYTQYF. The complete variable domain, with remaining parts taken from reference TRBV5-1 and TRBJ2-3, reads KAGVTQTPRYLIKTRGQQVTLSCSPISGHRSVSWYQQTPGQGLQFLFEYFSETQRNKGNFPGRFSGRQFSNSRSEMNVSTLELGDSALYLCASSFGYTQYFGPGTRLTVL.

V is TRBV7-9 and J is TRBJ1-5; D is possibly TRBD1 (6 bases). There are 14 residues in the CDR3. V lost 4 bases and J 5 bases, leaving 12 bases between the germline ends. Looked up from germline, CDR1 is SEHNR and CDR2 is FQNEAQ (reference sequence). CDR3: CASSSTGTYQPQHF. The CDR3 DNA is TGTGCCAGCAGCTCAACAGGGACGTATCAGCCCCAGCATTTT. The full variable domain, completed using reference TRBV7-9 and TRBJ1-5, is DTGVSQNPRHKITKRGQNVTFRCDPISEHNRLYWYRQTLGQGPEFLTYFQNEAQLEKSRLLSDRFSAERPKGSFSTLEIQRTEQGDSAMYLCASSSTGTYQPQHFGDGTRLSIL.

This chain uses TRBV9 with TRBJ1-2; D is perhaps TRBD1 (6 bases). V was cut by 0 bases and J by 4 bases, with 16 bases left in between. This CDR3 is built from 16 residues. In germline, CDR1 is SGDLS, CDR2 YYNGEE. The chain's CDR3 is CASSVGRGVQGYGYTF. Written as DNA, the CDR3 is TGTGCCAGCAGCGTAGGTAGGGGGGTACAGGGCTATGGCTACACCTTC.

DNA of the CDR3: TGTGCCAGCAGCTTCGGACGGGACTACCAAGAGACCCAGTACTTC. The encoded protein is CASSFGRDYQETQYF. This chain connects TRBV7-9 to TRBJ2-5; D possibly corresponds to TRBD2 (6 bases). CDR1 is SEHNR and CDR2 is FQNEAQ in the germline V gene (reference sequence). The CDR3 extends over 15 amino acids. Trimming shortened V by 3 bases and J by 0 bases, and 11 bases separated the two germline ends.

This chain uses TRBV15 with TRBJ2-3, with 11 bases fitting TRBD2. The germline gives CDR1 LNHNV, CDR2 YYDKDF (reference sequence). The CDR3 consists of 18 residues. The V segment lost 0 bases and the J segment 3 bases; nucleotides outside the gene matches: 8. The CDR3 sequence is CATSRELAGAPGTDTQYF. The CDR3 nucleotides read TGTGCCACCAGCAGAGAACTAGCGGGGGCGCCGGGGACAGATACGCAGTATTTT. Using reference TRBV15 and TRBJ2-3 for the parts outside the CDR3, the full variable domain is DAMVIQNPRYQVTQFGKPVTLSCSQTLNHNVMYWYQQKSSQAPKLLFHYYDKDFNNEADTPDNFQSRRPNTSFCFLDIRSPGLGDTAMYLCATSRELAGAPGTDTQYFGPGTRLTVL.

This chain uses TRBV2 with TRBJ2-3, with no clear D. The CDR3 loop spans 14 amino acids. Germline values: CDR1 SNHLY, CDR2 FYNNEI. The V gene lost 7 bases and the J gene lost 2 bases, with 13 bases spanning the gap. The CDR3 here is CASTRTLVTDTQYF. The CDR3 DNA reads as TGTGCCAGCACTAGGACCCTAGTCACAGATACGCAGTATTTT.

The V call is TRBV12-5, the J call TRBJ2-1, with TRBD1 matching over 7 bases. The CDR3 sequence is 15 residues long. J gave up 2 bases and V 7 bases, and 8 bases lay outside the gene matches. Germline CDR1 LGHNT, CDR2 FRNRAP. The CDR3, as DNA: TGTGCTAGTGCCGAGACAGGGAACACCTACAATGAGCAGTTCTTC. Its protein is CASAETGNTYNEQFF.

CDR3 coding DNA: TGTGCCAGCTCCCACCCCCTCGGGAACACTGAAGCTTTCTTT. It translates to CASSHPLGNTEAFF. The J gene is TRBJ1-1, the V gene TRBV7-9, with D unclear. Germline V gene sequence: CDR1 SEHNR, CDR2 FQNEAQ (reference sequence). This CDR3 contains 14 residues. The ends were cut back, 8 bases at V and 1 base at J, with 14 bases in the middle.